This T cell receptor (beta chain) derives from a study of human T cells and chemical hapten exposure. The time point was: pre-sensitization, week 0. Specified treatment: therapeutic diphenylcyclopropenone sensitization with weekly scalp DPC. Looked up from germline, CDR1 is LGHNA and CDR2 is YSLEER. The CDR3 totals 13 residues. V lost 3 bases and J 2 bases, leaving 8 bases between the germline ends. MiXCR, run by TCRdb on the RACE reads, gives a single entry per CDR3 protein. The sample carries roughly 260,000 distinct CDR3 sequences, about 9% recorded once. The sample in question was whole blood, obtained in connection with sensitization to the hapten diphenylcyclopropenone (DPC). The receptor's source is a woman between 40 and 50 years old with alopecia areata. Some clones in this sample may be carry-over from other donors' samples. The chain combines TRBV4-3 with TRBJ2-7; D is undetermined. The CDR3: CASSQSGTYEQYF. CDR3 coding DNA: TGCGCCAGCAGCCAGTCCGGAACCTACGAGCAGTACTTC.